This T cell receptor (beta chain) was documented in a study of blood T cell repertoires in COVID-19. Study at large: COVID-19 samples, acute and convalescent, were from the United States, Italy and Spain.

The CDR3 is 15 amino acids. CDR1 SGDLS and CDR2 YYNGEE come from the germline V gene. V was trimmed by 4 bases and J by 4 bases, leaving 17 bases between them. Produced via immunoSEQ multiplex PCR; TCRdb's table is partial and in-frame only. This table holds 150,000 to 200,000 clones, about nine tenths found once. In this sample, this clone turned up once. The TCR originated in a man aged 65 to 79 with acute or convalescent COVID-19. The sequenced material came from peripheral blood. This rearrangement joins TRBV9 to TRBJ1-2; tentative D call: TRBD1 (6 bases). The CDR3 nucleotides are TGTGCCAGCAGCCAAGCAGGGGTAGATGGCTATGGCTACACCTTC. Protein: CASSQAGVDGYGYTF.